This TCR beta chain was captured in a study of blood T cells in healthy people across ages. Germline CDR1 is MRHNA and CDR2 is SNTAGT. V lost 2 bases and J lost 5, with 9 bases in between. This CDR3 region has 13 residues. To note about this clonotype: The antigen is not known.

Findings of the study overall: Both higher diversity and more naive CD4+ cells marked long-lived donors when set against aged donors. Considered underestimates were the diversity estimates obtained from one million T cells.

A J-beta primer mix and a sample-barcoded 5' primer were used in a second PCR of roughly 7 to 12 cycles. The template-switch adaptor was a 5' adaptor with 12 random nucleotides. It tagged each cDNA molecule. TCRdb called the 5' RACE reads again in MiXCR, with one record for every CDR3 protein. The repertoire holds around 780,000 distinct CDR3 sequences, with about 26% as singletons. These data were also reused for a study on T cells of mothers and their children.

The clonotype originates from a boy between 10 and 17 years old in good health. Sequenced sample: blood. The genes are TRBV6-4 and TRBJ1-1, with D unresolved. In nucleotides, the CDR3 is TGTGCCAGCAGTGACCGTGACGGTACTGAAGCTTTCTTT. Residues: CASSDRDGTEAFF.